This is a list of T cell receptor beta chains from one sample in a study of radiotherapy plus CTLA-4 blockade in lung cancer. Using immunoSEQ multiplex PCR, the repertoire was profiled, and TCRdb retains in-frame clones only, with some absent. The sample shows about 40,000 clones, roughly 79% of them seen only once. The specimen comprised peripheral blood, sampled from a patient treated with radiotherapy plus ipilimumab. These receptors all stem from a human donor with non-small cell lung cancer that progressed on radiotherapy plus ipilimumab. Both conserved end residues are trimmed from each CDR3. The D gene is left open where the match is weak.

>-|TRBV10-1|TRBJ1-1
ASTAGVNTEAF
>-|TRBV18|TRBJ1-3
ASSPSGSSGNTIY
>TRBD2|TRBV7-6|TRBJ2-2
ASSLLAGGPANTGELF
>-|TRBV18|TRBJ2-3
ASSPPAGSDTQY
>TRBD1|TRBV11-1|TRBJ1-2
ASGQALDGYT
>-|TRBV28|TRBJ2-3
ASSGPTGSSTDTQY
>TRBD2|TRBV19|TRBJ2-5
ASSTSPGGGETQY
>-|TRBV5-1|TRBJ1-2
ASSVGGDYGYT
>TRBD1|TRBV27|TRBJ1-5
ASRQGIISNQPQH
>-|TRBV6-6|TRBJ1-2
ASSYGQGGYT
>-|TRBV15|TRBJ1-2
ATSFGRGSNYGYT
>TRBD1|TRBV4-1|TRBJ1-1
ASSQGTGKGNTEAF
>-|TRBV6-5|TRBJ1-4
ASSESWLSGEKLF
>-|TRBV6-1|TRBJ2-5
ASSEAGGADVETQY
>TRBD1|TRBV10-3|TRBJ2-2
AISARNSGTGDTGELF
>TRBD2|TRBV7-9|TRBJ2-1
ASRGIAGGPLNYNEQF
>TRBD2|TRBV5-8|TRBJ2-7
ASGLGGGADYEQY
>TRBD1|TRBV19|TRBJ1-2
ASRTGNYGYT
>-|TRBV11-1|TRBJ2-1
ASSLDGGGPYNEQF
>TRBD2|TRBV19|TRBJ2-4
ASSGPGLIKNIQY
>TRBD2|TRBV5-4|TRBJ2-5
ASSLALADQETQY
>TRBD1|TRBV4-3|TRBJ1-2
ASSHTGGVDGYT
>TRBD1|TRBV18|TRBJ1-1
ASSQSTGTANTEAF